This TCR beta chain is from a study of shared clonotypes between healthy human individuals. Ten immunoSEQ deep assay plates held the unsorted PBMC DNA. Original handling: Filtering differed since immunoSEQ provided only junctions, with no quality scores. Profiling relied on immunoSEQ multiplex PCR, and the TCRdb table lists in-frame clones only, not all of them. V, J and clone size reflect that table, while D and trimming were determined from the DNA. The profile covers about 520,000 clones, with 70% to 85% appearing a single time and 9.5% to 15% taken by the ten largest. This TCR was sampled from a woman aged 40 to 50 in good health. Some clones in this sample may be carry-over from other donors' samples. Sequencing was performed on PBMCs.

The CDR3: CASSLGLARNYEQYF. CDR3 coding DNA: TGTGCCAGCAGCTTAGGGCTAGCCCGAAACTACGAGCAGTACTTC. The rearrangement joins TRBV7-2 to TRBJ2-7; possibly TRBD2 for D (5 bases). This CDR3 is built from 15 residues. The V end lost 1 base, the J end lost 3 bases, and 13 bases lay between the germline ends. Germline CDR1 reads SGHTA; CDR2 reads FQGNSA.